A single sample gave rise to the 12 T cell receptor beta chains below, sequenced in a study of regulatory dendritic cells for organ transplantation. CFSE-labeled sorted T cells met regulatory or mature dendritic cells for under 6 days. No antigen has been identified for these receptors. Using immunoSEQ multiplex PCR, the repertoire was profiled, and TCRdb retains in-frame clones only, with some absent. The repertoire includes fewer than 6,000 clones, roughly 79% of them detected once, and about a fifth sits in the top ten. Sequencing used memory CD8+ T cells from blood cultured with regulatory dendritic cells. Sample subset: CD45RO+ memory T cells. All receptors derive from a human donor in good health.

The chain joins TRBV6-5 to TRBJ1-1, with no clear D. The V end was cut by 0 bases, the J end by 7 bases, with 12 bases between. Germline V CDR1 and CDR2: MNHEY, SVGAGI. There are 14 residues in the CDR3. CDR3 bases: TGTGCCAGCAGTTACTCTCTAGGAGGCATTGAAGCTTTCTTT. As protein: CASSYSLGGIEAFF.

By proportion, this clone is large. The chain is built from TRBV29-1 and TRBJ1-5; the D is unclear. The CDR3 consists of 13 residues. Deletions cut 6 bases from V and 3 bases from J, with 12 bases between. CDR1 and CDR2 from the germline V gene are SQVTM and ANQGSEA. The CDR3 here is CSVADGFNQPQHF. DNA for the CDR3: TGCAGCGTCGCAGACGGATTCAATCAGCCCCAGCATTTT.

CDR3 loop: CASSPLIEGAANEKLFF. CDR3 nucleotides: TGTGCCAGCAGCCCCCTGATAGAGGGGGCAGCTAATGAAAAACTGTTTTTT. V and J are TRBV27 and TRBJ1-4, with 7 nucleotides matching TRBD1. The germline V gene has CDR1 MNHEY and CDR2 SMNVEV (reference sequence). There are 17 residues in the CDR3. J was trimmed by 3 bases and V by 6 bases; bases with no gene match: 13. The variable domain in full, with the rest retrieved from reference TRBV27 and TRBJ1-4, is EAQVTQNPRYLITVTGKKLTVTCSQNMNHEYMSWYRQDPGLGLRQIYYSMNVEVTDKGDVPEGYKVSRKEKRNFPLILESPSPNQTSLYFCASSPLIEGAANEKLFFGSGTQLSVL.

This clone was detected once. J is TRBJ2-5 and V is TRBV4-3; the D gene is possibly TRBD2 (6 bases). The CDR3 is made up of 17 amino acids. Trimming cost V 3 bases and J 1 base, with 18 bases left between them. The germline CDR1 and CDR2 sequences are LGHNA and YSLEER. The DNA for the CDR3 is TGCGCCAGCAGCCAGAGATACTTGGGAGGCAGCCAAGAGACCCAGTACTTC. Its translation: CASSQRYLGGSQETQYF.

The chain is built from TRBV5-5 and TRBJ1-1, with D maybe TRBD1 (5 bases). Germline V lookup: CDR1 SGHKS, CDR2 YYEKEE (reference sequence). The CDR3 consists of 19 residues. V was cut by 0 bases and J by 0 bases, with 21 bases left in between. The CDR3 is CASSLVSGVSRRLNTEAFF. The CDR3 nucleotides read TGTGCCAGCAGCTTGGTATCGGGGGTTAGCAGAAGATTGAACACTGAAGCTTTCTTT. The entire variable domain, with the rest obtained from reference TRBV5-5 and TRBJ1-1, is as follows: DAGVTQSPTHLIKTRGQQVTLRCSPISGHKSVSWYQQVLGQGPQFIFQYYEKEERGRGNFPDRFSARQFPNYSSELNVNALLLGDSALYLCASSLVSGVSRRLNTEAFFGQGTRLTVV.

This clone was counted a few times. The rearrangement uses TRBV19 and TRBJ1-3, with a weak D call TRBD1 (6 bases). CDR1 is LNHDA, CDR2 SQIVND, per germline (reference sequence). The CDR3 totals 17 residues. The V and J ends lost 1 base and 0 bases respectively, with 13 bases between them. The CDR3 is CASSIGKTGSSGNTIYF. Written as DNA, the CDR3 is TGTGCCAGTAGTATAGGGAAGACAGGTTCCTCTGGAAACACCATATATTTT. The full variable domain, in which reference TRBV19 and TRBJ1-3 provide the parts outside the CDR3, is DGGITQSPKYLFRKEGQNVTLSCEQNLNHDAMYWYRQDPGQGLRLIYYSQIVNDFQKGDIAEGYSVSREKKESFPLTVTSAQKNPTAFYLCASSIGKTGSSGNTIYFGEGSWLTVV.

The chain employs TRBV6-4 and TRBJ2-2; 7 bases are a match to TRBD2. The CDR3 sequence is 14 residues long. Germline CDR1 MRHNA, CDR2 SNTAGT. After removal of 7 bases from V and 3 bases from J, the junction contained 5 bases not matched to a gene. CDR3 DNA: TGTGCCAGCATGGAGCGGGGAGACACCGGGGAGCTGTTTTTT. Encoded protein: CASMERGDTGELFF.

The chain uses TRBV28 and TRBJ2-1; the match to TRBD2 covers 7 bases. This CDR3 spans 13 amino acids. Per germline, CDR1 MDHEN and CDR2 SYDVKM. After removal of 11 bases from V and 3 bases from J, the junction contained 7 bases not matched to a gene. CDR3 coding DNA: TGTGCCGGCGCCGCTAGCGGCTACAATGAGCAGTTCTTC. Translated, it gives CAGAASGYNEQFF.

This chain joins TRBV29-1 and TRBJ2-7, with 7 bases that match TRBD2. The CDR3 has 13 residues. V was pared by 6 bases and J by 0 bases, with 5 bases of the junction left unmatched. Germline CDR1 is SQVTM and CDR2 is ANQGSEA. The DNA for the CDR3 is TGCAGCGTGGGACTACCCAGCTCCTACGAGCAGTACTTC. Translated, it gives CSVGLPSSYEQYF.

The chain recombines TRBV4-3 with TRBJ1-2; D remains ambiguous. There are 14 residues in the CDR3. Germline V gene lookup returns CDR1 LGHNA and CDR2 YSLEER. V shed 0 bases and J shed 5 bases, with 10 bases lying between them. The DNA of the CDR3 is TGCGCCAGCAGCCAAGATCCGGGGTCTTATGGCTACACCTTC. Encoded protein: CASSQDPGSYGYTF.

The chain combines TRBV4-3 with TRBJ2-2; D perhaps matches TRBD2 (5 bases). The CDR3 runs 14 residues. The V end lost 4 bases, the J end lost 7 bases, and 13 bases lay between the germline ends. The germline V gene has CDR1 LGHNA and CDR2 YSLEER. The CDR3 spells CASSPFGGGGELFF. The DNA of the CDR3 is TGCGCCAGCAGCCCCTTTGGAGGCGGCGGGGAGCTGTTTTTT.

This clone was seen a few times. V gene TRBV18 combines with J gene TRBJ1-1; no clear D gene. Germline loops: CDR1 KGHSH, CDR2 LQKENI. Deletions cut 4 bases from V and 0 bases from J, with 9 bases between. This CDR3 spans 14 amino acids. CDR3 DNA: TGTGCCAGCTCACTGACGGACGTGAACACTGAAGCTTTCTTT. Encoded protein: CASSLTDVNTEAFF.